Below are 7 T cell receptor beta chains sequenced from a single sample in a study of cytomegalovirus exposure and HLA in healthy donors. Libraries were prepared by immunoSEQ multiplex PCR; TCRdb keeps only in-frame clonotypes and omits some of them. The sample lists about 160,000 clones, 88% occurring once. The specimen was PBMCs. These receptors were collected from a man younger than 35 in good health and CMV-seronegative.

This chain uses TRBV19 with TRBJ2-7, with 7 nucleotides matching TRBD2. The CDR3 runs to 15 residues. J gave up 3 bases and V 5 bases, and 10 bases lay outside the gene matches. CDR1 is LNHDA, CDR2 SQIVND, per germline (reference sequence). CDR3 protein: CASSSGVGGSYEQYF. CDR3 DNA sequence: TGTGCCAGTAGTTCGGGGGTGGGCGGGAGCTACGAGCAGTACTTC.

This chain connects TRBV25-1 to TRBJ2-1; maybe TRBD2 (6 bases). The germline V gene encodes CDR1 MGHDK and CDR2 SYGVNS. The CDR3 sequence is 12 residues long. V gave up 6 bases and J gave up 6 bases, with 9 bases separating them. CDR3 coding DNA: TGTGCCAGCAGCTGGAGGGCCAATGAGCAGTTCTTC. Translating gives CASSWRANEQFF.

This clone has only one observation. This CDR3 reads CASSPRGAGGYNEQFF. The CDR3 nucleotides read TGTGCCAGCAGCCCGCGTGGGGCGGGGGGATACAATGAGCAGTTCTTC. The rearrangement links TRBV7-2 to TRBJ2-1; 8 positions match TRBD2. CDR1 is SGHTA, CDR2 FQGNSA, per germline. The V segment lost 5 bases and the J segment 4 bases; nucleotides outside the gene matches: 10. The CDR3 totals 16 residues.

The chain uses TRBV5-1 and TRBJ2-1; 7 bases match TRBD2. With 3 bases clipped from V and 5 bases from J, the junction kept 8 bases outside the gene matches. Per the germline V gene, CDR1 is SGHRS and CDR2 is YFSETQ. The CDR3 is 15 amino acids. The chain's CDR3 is CASSSRLASNNEQFF. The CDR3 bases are TGCGCCAGCAGCTCGCGACTAGCTTCTAACAATGAGCAGTTCTTC.

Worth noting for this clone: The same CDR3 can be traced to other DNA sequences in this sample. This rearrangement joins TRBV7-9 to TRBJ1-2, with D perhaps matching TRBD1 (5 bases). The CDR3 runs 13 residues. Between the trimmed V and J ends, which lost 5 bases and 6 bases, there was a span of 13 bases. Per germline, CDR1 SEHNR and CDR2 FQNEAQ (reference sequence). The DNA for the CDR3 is TGTGCCAGCAGCCTAGGTCAGGGCAATGGCTACACCTTC. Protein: CASSLGQGNGYTF.

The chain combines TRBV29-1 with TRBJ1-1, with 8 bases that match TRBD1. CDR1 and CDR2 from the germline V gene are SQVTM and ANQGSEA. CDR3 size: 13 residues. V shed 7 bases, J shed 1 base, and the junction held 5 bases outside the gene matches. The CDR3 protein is CSGAGTGNTEAFF. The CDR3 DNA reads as TGCAGCGGAGCCGGGACAGGGAACACTGAAGCTTTCTTT.

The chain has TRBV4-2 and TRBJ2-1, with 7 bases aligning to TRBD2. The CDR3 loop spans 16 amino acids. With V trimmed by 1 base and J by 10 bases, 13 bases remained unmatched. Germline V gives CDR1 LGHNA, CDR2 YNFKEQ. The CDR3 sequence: CASSQGKGEGYWEQFF. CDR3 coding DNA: TGTGCCAGCAGCCAAGGGAAAGGGGAGGGATACTGGGAGCAGTTCTTC.